Included here is one T cell receptor beta chain sequence, with context. Its antigen remains undetermined. Base quality data are lacking; no much larger clone is found one base away. Per the germline V gene, SGHRS is the CDR1 and YFSETQ is the CDR2. The CDR3 covers 16 residues, taking in both the cysteine and the phenylalanine. Only the CDR3 DNA is retained, 48 bases long and in frame from the first base. Compared with germline, V lacks 4 bases and J lacks 6 bases; bases without a gene match: 8. This specimen comes from a study of blood T cell repertoires in COVID-19 (dated by TCRdb to the early 2020s). With regard to the full study: Samples covering the acute and convalescent phases of COVID-19 were provided by collaborators in the United States, Italy and Spain. The material from the prospective study consisted of cDNA or gDNA derived from T cells, B-cell-depleted T cells, or PBMCs. Deeply sampled blood TCRbeta repertoires from subjects exposed to, actively infected with, or recovered from COVID-19 were included in the dataset. The repertoires were released in a freely available public database intended as a resource for research on the immune response to SARS-CoV-2. Samples came from the ongoing ImmuneRACE study (first 160 participants) plus 1,254 subjects from 6 global collaborators. Sample metadata almost always included a de-identified subject ID, COVID-19 status, age in years and sex. HLA class I and class II types, where available, came from metadata supplied by the sample provider rather than from assay-based typing. Broad study findings and their caveats: The quantity of clinical and demographic metadata differed by source and by participant and was supplied without curation.

TCRbeta CDR3 regions were amplified from genomic DNA using the immunoSEQ Assay, a bias-controlled multiplex PCR. The authors' analysis ran thus. The number of nucleated cells in each sample was estimated from the amplification of reference gene primers within the assay. Sequence reads were collapsed and filtered to measure the absolute abundance of every unique TCRbeta CDR3 rearrangement. For each sample, productive Simpson clonality was calculated as the square root of Simpson's diversity index over productive rearrangements. What TCRdb holds here is the immuneACCESS table cut down to in-frame rearrangements. Part of the clones is not present; checked against another copy, under half of the missing clones reflect an unresolved V gene, and the others are unexplained. That table supplies the V and J calls and clone size; D and trimming were determined from the DNA. The sample table lists over 100,000 clones, 84% of them with a count of one. The leading ten clones occupy 7.9% of the sample.

Each collaborating institution followed its own protocols to collect whole blood in K2EDTA tubes. For TCRbeta analysis, collaborators shipped samples in one of three forms: frozen whole blood, isolated PBMCs, or DNA extracted from either of those sample types. This chain joins TRBV5-1 to TRBJ2-3; 13 of the junction bases match TRBD2. This sequence originates from a woman older than 75 with active or convalescent COVID-19. The sample comprised peripheral blood. The CDR3 region reads CASSRDGTSGADTQYF. Here is the DNA: TGCGCCAGCAGCCGTGATGGGACTAGCGGGGCTGATACGCAGTATTTT.